The present TCR beta chain was sequenced within a study of identical twins. In the case of this clonotype: Its specificity is not known.

TCRdb redid the calling of the 5' RACE reads with MiXCR, one entry per CDR3 protein. The sample comprises 450,000 or so distinct CDR3 sequences, 20% to 25% of which are singletons, and 2.9% rests with the top ten. The CDR3 is made up of 13 amino acids. Germline CDR1 DFQATT, CDR2 SNEGSKA (reference sequence). Trimming removed 3 bases from V and 4 bases from J, with 7 bases in between. Whole-study results and caveats: Cross-sectional statistics underpinned the conclusions; the same donors were not followed.

This sample also appeared in a second study, on T cells expressing NK-cell markers. That source reports: Of the CD8+ T cells in roughly 6 donors, roughly 1.0-7.0% belonged to dominant NKG2C+ clonotypes. No clear determination of HCMV specificity was made for expanded NKG2C+ T cell clones.

This receptor was taken from a woman in her late teens or twenties in good health. This sequence joins TRBV20-1 and TRBJ2-6; unclear D gene. The specimen sequenced was CD4+ T cells sorted from blood. The CDR3 is CSARSLGANVLTF. In DNA, the CDR3 is TGCAGTGCTAGGAGTCTGGGGGCCAACGTCCTGACTTTC.